The sequence of this T cell receptor beta chain was determined in a study of PD-L1 blockade in urothelial cancer. At the level of the study: Patients arrived having already received 0 to 3 prior chemotherapy regimens.

This CDR3 spans 14 amino acids. The germline V and J ends were trimmed by 2 bases and 1 base, with 5 bases remaining between them. Per the germline V gene, CDR1 is SNHLY and CDR2 is FYNNEI. Spike-ins of synthetic TCR analog templates went into each PCR. Here immunoSEQ multiplex PCR was the method, and the copy in TCRdb shows in-frame clones only, minus some. The repertoire holds more than 35,000 clones, with roughly four fifths as singletons. Patients suffered from locally advanced or metastatic urothelial carcinoma. The receptor comes from a man between 65 and 85 years old with urothelial cancer. This specimen was PBMCs, taken around atezolizumab (anti-PD-L1) treatment. The rearrangement links TRBV2 to TRBJ2-2; D ambiguous. Written as DNA, the CDR3 is TGTGCCAGCAGTGAAATCGTGAACACCGGGGAGCTGTTTTTT. This encodes CASSEIVNTGELFF. The whole variable domain, filled in from reference TRBV2 and TRBJ2-2, reads EPEVTQTPSHQVTQMGQEVILRCVPISNHLYFYWYRQILGQKVEFLVSFYNNEISEKSEIFDDQFSVERPDGSNFTLKIRSTKLEDSAMYFCASSEIVNTGELFFGEGSRLTVL.